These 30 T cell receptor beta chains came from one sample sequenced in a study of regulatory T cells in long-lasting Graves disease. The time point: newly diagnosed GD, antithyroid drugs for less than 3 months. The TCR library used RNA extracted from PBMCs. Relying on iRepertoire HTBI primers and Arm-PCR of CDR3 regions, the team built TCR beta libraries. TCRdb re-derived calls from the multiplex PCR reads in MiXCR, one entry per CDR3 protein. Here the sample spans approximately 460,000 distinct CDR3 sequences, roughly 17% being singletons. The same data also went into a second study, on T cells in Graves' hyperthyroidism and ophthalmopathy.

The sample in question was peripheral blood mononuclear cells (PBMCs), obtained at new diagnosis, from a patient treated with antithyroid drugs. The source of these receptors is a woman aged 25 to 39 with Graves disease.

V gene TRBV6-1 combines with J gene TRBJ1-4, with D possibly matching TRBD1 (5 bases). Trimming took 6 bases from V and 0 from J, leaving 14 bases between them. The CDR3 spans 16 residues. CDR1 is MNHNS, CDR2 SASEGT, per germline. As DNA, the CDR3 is TGTGCCAGCAGCTCCTGGGGACGGGCAACTAATGAAAAACTGTTTTTT. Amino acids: CASSSWGRATNEKLFF.

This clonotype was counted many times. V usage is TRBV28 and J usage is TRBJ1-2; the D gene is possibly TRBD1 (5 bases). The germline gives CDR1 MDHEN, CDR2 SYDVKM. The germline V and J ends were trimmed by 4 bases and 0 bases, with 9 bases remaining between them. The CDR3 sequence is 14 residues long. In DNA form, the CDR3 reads TGTGCCAGCAGTTCGGGAGGGGCTAACTATGGCTACACCTTC. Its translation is CASSSGGANYGYTF.

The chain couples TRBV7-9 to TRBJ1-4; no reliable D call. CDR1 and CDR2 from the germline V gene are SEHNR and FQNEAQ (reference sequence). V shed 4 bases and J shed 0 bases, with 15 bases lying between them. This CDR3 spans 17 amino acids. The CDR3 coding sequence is TGTGCCAGCAGCTCTTCCCTTGACGGTGCAACTAATGAAAAACTGTTTTTT. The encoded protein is CASSSSLDGATNEKLFF. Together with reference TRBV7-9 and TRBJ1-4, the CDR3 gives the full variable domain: DTGVSQNPRHKITKRGQNVTFRCDPISEHNRLYWYRQTLGQGPEFLTYFQNEAQLEKSRLLSDRFSAERPKGSFSTLEIQRTEQGDSAMYLCASSSSLDGATNEKLFFGSGTQLSVL.

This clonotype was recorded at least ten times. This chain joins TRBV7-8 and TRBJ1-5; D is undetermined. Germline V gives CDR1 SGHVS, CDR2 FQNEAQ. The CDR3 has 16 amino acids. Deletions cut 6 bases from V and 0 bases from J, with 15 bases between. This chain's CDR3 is CASSFAGISSNQPQHF. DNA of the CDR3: TGTGCCAGCAGTTTTGCAGGTATTTCTAGCAATCAGCCCCAGCATTTT.

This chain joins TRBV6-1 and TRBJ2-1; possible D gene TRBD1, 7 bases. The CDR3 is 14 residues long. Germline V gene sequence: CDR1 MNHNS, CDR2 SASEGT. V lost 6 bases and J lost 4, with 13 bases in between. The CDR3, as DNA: TGTGCCAGCAGGGAGGGGACAGCGTACAATGAGCAGTTCTTC. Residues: CASREGTAYNEQFF.

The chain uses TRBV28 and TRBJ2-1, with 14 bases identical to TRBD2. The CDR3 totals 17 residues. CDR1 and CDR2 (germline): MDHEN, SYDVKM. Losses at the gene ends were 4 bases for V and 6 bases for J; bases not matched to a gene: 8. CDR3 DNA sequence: TGTGCCAGCAGTTCTCCCCCCGGGACTAGCGGGAGCAATGAGCAGTTCTTC. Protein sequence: CASSSPPGTSGSNEQFF.

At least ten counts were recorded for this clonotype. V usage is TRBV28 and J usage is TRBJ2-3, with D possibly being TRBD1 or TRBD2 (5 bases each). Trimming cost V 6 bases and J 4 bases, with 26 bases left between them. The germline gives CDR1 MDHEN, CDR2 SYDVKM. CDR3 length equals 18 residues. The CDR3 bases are TGTGCCAGCAGCCCCGACCCCGCCGGGACCGCGCCCCCAGATACGCAGTATTTT. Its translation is CASSPDPAGTAPPDTQYF.

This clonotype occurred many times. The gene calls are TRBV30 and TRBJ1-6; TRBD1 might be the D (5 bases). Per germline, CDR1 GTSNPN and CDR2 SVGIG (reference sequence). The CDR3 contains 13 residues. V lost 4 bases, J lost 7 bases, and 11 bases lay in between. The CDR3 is CAWTGQLNSPLHF. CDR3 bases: TGTGCCTGGACAGGGCAATTAAATTCACCCCTCCACTTT.

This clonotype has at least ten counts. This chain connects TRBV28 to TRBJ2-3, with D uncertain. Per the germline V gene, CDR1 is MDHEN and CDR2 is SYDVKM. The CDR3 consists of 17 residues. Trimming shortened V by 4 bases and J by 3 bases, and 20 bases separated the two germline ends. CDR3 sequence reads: CASSSLLAPPRTDTQYF. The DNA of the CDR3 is TGTGCCAGCAGTTCTCTTCTGGCCCCTCCCCGAACAGATACGCAGTATTTT.

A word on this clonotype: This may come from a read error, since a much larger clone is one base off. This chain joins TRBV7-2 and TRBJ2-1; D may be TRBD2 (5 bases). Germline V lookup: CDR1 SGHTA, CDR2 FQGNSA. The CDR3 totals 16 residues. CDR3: CASSLYARRANNERFF. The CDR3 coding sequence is TGTGCCAGCAGCTTATACGCCAGGCGGGCAAACAATGAGCGGTTCTTC.

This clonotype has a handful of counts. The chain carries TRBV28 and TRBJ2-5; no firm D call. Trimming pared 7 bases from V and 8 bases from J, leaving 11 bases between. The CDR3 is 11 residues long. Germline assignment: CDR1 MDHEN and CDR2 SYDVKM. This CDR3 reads CASTRQGTQYF. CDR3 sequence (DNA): TGTGCCAGCACCCGACAAGGTACCCAGTACTTC.

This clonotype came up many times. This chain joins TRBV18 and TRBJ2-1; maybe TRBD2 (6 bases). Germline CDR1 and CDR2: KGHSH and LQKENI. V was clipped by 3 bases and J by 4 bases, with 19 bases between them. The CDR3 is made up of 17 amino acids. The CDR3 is CASSPDREGGAYNEQFF. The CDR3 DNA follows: TGTGCCAGCTCACCCGACCGTGAGGGCGGGGCATACAATGAGCAGTTCTTC.

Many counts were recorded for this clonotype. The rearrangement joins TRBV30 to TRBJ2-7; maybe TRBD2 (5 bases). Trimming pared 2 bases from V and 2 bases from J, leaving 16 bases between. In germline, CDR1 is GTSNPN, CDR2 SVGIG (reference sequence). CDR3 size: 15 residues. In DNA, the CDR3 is TGTGCCTGGAGTCCTAGGATGACTACTACCTACGAGCAGTACTTC. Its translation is CAWSPRMTTTYEQYF.

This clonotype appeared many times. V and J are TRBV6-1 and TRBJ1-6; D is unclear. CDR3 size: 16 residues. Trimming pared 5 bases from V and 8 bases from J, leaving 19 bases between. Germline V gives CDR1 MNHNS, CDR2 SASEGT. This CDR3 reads CASSHPGLMEDSPLHF. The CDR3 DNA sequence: TGTGCCAGCAGTCACCCCGGACTTATGGAGGATTCACCCCTCCACTTT.

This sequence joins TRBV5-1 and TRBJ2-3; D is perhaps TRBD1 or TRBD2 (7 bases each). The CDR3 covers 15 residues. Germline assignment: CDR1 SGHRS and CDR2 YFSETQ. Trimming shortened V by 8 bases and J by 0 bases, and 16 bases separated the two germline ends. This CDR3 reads CASGSGTVSTDTQYF. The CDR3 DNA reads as TGCGCCAGTGGGAGCGGGACAGTTAGCACAGATACGCAGTATTTT.

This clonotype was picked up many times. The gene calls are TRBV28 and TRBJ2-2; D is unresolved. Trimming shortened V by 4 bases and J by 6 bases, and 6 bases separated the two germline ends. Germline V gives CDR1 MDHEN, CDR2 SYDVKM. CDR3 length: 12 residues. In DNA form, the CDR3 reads TGTGCCAGCAGTTGGACCGCCGGGGAGCTGTTTTTT. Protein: CASSWTAGELFF. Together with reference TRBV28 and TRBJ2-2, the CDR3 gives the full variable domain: DVKVTQSSRYLVKRTGEKVFLECVQDMDHENMFWYRQDPGLGLRLIYFSYDVKMKEKGDIPEGYSVSREKKERFSLILESASTNQTSMYLCASSWTAGELFFGEGSRLTVL.

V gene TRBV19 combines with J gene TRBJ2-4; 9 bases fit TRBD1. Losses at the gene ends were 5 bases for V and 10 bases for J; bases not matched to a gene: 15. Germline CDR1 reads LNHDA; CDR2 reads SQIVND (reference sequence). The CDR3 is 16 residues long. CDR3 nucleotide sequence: TGTGCCAGTAGTCCTTTTTTAAGCCGGGACAGGGATATTCAGTACTTC. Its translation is CASSPFLSRDRDIQYF. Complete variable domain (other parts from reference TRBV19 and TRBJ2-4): DGGITQSPKYLFRKEGQNVTLSCEQNLNHDAMYWYRQDPGQGLRLIYYSQIVNDFQKGDIAEGYSVSREKKESFPLTVTSAQKNPTAFYLCASSPFLSRDRDIQYFGAGTRLSVL.

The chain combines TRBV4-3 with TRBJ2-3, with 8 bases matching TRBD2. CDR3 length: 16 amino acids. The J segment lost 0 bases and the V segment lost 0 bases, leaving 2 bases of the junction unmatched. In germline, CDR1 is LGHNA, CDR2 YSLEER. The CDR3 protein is CASSQEAGGSTDTQYF. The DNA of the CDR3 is TGCGCCAGCAGCCAAGAGGCGGGAGGCAGCACAGATACGCAGTATTTT.

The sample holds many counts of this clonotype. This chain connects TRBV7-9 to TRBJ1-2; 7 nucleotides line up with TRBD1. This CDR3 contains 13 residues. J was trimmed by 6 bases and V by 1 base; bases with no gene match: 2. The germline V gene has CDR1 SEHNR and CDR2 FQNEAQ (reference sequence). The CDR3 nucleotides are TGTGCCAGCAGCTTAGTGACAGGGAATGGCTACACCTTC. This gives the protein CASSLVTGNGYTF.

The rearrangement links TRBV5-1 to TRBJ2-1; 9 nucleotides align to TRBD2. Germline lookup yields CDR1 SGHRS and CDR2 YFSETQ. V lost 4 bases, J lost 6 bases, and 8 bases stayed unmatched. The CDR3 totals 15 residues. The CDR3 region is CASSPRLAGINEQFF. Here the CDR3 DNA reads TGCGCCAGCAGCCCCCGCCTAGCGGGAATCAATGAGCAGTTCTTC.

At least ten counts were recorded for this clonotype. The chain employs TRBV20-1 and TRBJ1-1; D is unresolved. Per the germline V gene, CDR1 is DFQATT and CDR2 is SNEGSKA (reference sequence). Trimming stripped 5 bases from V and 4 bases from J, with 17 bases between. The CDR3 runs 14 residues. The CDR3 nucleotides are TGCAGTGCTTCCCGTTCCGGGGAGAGCACTGAAGCTTTCTTT. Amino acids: CSASRSGESTEAFF.

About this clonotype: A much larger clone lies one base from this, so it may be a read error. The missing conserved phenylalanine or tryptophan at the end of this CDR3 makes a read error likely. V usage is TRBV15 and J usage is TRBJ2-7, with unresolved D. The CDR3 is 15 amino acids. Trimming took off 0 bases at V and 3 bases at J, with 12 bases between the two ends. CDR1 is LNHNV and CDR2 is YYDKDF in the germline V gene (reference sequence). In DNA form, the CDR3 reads TGTGCCACCAGCAGAGATACACGGTCGATCTACGAGCAGTACTAC. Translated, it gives CATSRDTRSIYEQYY.

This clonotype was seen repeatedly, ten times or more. The CDR3 sequence: CASRPTQGEDYNEQFF. In nucleotides, the CDR3 is TGTGCCAGCAGACCAACTCAGGGGGAGGATTACAATGAGCAGTTCTTC. The V gene is TRBV7-9, the J gene TRBJ2-1, with D possibly matching TRBD1 (7 bases). The germline V gene has CDR1 SEHNR and CDR2 FQNEAQ (reference sequence). The CDR3 loop spans 16 amino acids. Deletions cut 6 bases from V and 4 bases from J, with 19 bases between.

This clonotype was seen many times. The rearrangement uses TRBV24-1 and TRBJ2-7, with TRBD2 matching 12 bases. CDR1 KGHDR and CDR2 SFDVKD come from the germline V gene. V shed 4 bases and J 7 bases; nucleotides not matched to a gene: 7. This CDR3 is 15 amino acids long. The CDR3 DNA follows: TGTGCCACCAGTGACCCGACTAGCGGGAGTGGGGAGCAGTACTTC. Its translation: CATSDPTSGSGEQYF.

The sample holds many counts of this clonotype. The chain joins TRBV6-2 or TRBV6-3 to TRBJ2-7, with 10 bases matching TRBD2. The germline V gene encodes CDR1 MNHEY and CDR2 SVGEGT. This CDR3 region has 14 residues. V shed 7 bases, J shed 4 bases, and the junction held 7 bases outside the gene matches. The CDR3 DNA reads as TGTGCCAGCATTTCGGCTAGCGGGAGTTACGAGCAGTACTTC. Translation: CASISASGSYEQYF.

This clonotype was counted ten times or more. CDR3 in DNA: TGTGCCAGCAGATGGGCCGGGGAGCTGTTTTTT. This encodes CASRWAGELFF. The chain carries TRBV12-3 or TRBV12-4 and TRBJ2-2; D not resolved. Trimming pared 6 bases from V and 6 bases from J, leaving 5 bases between. There are 11 residues in the CDR3.

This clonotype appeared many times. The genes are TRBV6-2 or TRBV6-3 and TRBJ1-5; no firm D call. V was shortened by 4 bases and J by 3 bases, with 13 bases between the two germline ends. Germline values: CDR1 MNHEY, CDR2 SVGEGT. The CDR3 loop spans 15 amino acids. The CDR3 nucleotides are TGTGCCAGCAGTTTAAGCCAGGCGAACAATCAGCCCCAGCATTTT. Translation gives CASSLSQANNQPQHF.

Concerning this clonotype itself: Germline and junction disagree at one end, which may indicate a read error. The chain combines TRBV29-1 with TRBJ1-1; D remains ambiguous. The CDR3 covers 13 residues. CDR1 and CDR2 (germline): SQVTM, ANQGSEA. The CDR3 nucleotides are TGCAGCGTTATGTCCGGACTGAACACTGAAGCTTCCTTT. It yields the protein CSVMSGLNTEASF. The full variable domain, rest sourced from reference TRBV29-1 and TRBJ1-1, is SAVISQKPSRDICQRGTSLTIQCQVDSQVTMMFWYRQQPGQSLTLIATANQGSEATYESGFVIDKFPISRPNLTFSTLTVSNMSPEDSSIYLCSVMSGLNTEASFGQGTRLTVV.

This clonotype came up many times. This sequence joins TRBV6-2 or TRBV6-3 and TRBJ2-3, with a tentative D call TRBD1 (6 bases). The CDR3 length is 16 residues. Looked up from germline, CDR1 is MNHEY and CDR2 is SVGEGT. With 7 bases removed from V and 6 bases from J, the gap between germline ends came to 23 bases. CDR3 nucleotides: TGTGCCAGCACCCCCCACGAAGGACAGTCAGCGGATACGCAGTATTTT. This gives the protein CASTPHEGQSADTQYF.

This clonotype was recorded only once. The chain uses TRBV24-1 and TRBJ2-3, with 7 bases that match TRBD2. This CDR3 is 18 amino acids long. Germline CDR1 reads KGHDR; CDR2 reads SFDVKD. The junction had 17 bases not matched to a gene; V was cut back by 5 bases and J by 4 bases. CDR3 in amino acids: CATSVRRRDYLGADTQYF. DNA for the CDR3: TGTGCCACCAGTGTTCGACGCCGGGACTACCTTGGAGCAGATACGCAGTATTTT.